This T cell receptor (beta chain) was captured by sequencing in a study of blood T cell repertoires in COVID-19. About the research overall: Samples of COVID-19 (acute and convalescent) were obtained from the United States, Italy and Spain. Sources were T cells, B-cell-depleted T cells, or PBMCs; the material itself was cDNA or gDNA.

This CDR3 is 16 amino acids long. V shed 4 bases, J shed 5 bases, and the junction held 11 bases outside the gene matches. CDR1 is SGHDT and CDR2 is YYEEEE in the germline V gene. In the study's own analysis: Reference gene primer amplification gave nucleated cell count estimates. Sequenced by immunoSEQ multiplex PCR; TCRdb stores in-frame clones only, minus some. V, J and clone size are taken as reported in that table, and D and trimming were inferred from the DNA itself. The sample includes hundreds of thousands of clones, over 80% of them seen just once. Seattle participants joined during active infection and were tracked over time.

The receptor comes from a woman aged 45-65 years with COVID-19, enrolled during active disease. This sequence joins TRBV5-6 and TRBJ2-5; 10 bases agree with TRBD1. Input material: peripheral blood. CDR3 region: CASSIGTGAGLETQYF. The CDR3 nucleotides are TGTGCCAGCAGCATAGGGACAGGGGCAGGGTTGGAGACCCAGTACTTC.